The clone carrying this T cell receptor (beta chain) came up a few times. Its specificity is not known. The V and J ends lost 4 bases and 3 bases respectively, with 9 bases between them. The V gene's germline CDR1 is SQVTM and CDR2 ANQGSEA. The CDR3 runs 12 residues. Construction of the TCRbeta library involved unique molecular identifiers. TCRdb re-derived calls from the PCR reads in MiXCR, one entry per CDR3 protein. The sample carries a few hundred thousand distinct CDR3 sequences, about a quarter recorded once. The record originates from a study of T-cell reconstitution after alpha-beta-depleted transplantation in children. Regarding the study as a whole: Most T-cell counts and diversity one year after the transplant came from T cells that were newly produced. Reportedly, only several hundred clones from non-depleted graft cells drove alpha-beta T-cell counts at about two months. Recipient T cells and thymic progenitors that survived were the source of the high TCRbeta diversity seen at day 60 in some patients.

The source of this sequence is a boy younger than two with Wiskott-Aldrich syndrome, due to receive a stem cell transplant. The chain uses TRBV29-1 and TRBJ2-5; D remains unclear. The sample here was PBMCs, taken before TCRalphabeta/CD19-depleted stem cell transplant. CDR3 DNA sequence: TGCAGCGTTGTAAGGCAGAAAGAGACCCAGTACTTC. Its protein is CSVVRQKETQYF.